This is a list of T cell receptor beta chains from one sample in a study of blood T cell repertoires in COVID-19. Sequenced by immunoSEQ multiplex PCR; TCRdb stores in-frame clones only, minus some. The top ten clones hold less than 2.5% of a sample with some 130,000 clones, approximately 88% of them seen once. The sample comprised peripheral blood. The receptors stem from a man aged 65 to 85 with active COVID-19. The CDR3 runs from the conserved cysteine through the conserved F or W. The D gene is left open where the match is weak. Size is stated for part of the rows, as once, few or many counts, or as a class when the clone is expanded.

d_call | j_call | v_call | clone_size | cdr3_nt | cdr3_aa
NA | TRBJ1-2 | TRBV18 | NA | TGTGCCAGCTCACCGCAGACGGGGGATGGCTACACCTTC | CASSPQTGDGYTF
NA | TRBJ1-1 | TRBV7-9 | NA | TGTGCCAGCAGAACAGGGATGAACACTGAAGCTTTCTTT | CASRTGMNTEAFF
NA | TRBJ1-4 | TRBV6-5 | NA | TGTGCCAGCACACGGACAGAGCTTAATGAAAAACTGTTTTTT | CASTRTELNEKLFF
TRBD1 | TRBJ2-1 | TRBV16 | few | TGTGCCAGCAGCCAATCGGGACAGGCATATGAGCAGTTCTTC | CASSQSGQAYEQFF
TRBD2 | TRBJ2-4 | TRBV19 | NA | TGTGCCAGTAGTATAGATCTATGGGGGACTAGCGGGAGAACCAAAAACATTCAGTACTTC | CASSIDLWGTSGRTKNIQYF
TRBD2 | TRBJ2-1 | TRBV28 | NA | TGTGCCAGCAGTGGGACGGGACTAGGGGACAATGAGCAGTTCTTC | CASSGTGLGDNEQFF
NA | TRBJ2-4 | TRBV7-2 | NA | TGTGCCAGCAGCCGGGGAGGTGTAGCCAAAAACATTCAGTACTTC | CASSRGGVAKNIQYF
NA | TRBJ2-1 | TRBV28 | NA | TGTGCCACCCAGGGAACCTCCTACAATGAGCAGTTCTTC | CATQGTSYNEQFF
NA | TRBJ2-7 | TRBV2 | few | TGTGCCAGCTCACCATCCCGGGGACAACCCTACGAGCAGTACTTC | CASSPSRGQPYEQYF
TRBD2 | TRBJ2-2 | TRBV4-3 | NA | TGCGCCAGCAGCCAAGCGGCGGGGGGCGCGGACACCGGGGAGCTGTTTTTT | CASSQAAGGADTGELFF
NA | TRBJ2-6 | TRBV5-1 | NA | TGCGCCAGCAGCTTGGCGGGGGCCAACGTCCTGACTTTC | CASSLAGANVLTF
TRBD1 | TRBJ1-5 | TRBV24-1 | NA | TGTGCCACCAGTGAACCTGACAGGGGTCTAAGGGGTTCCCAGCATTTT | CATSEPDRGLRGSQHF
TRBD2 | TRBJ2-1 | TRBV29-1 | NA | TGCAGCGTTGATGGGACGGTGGGACTAGCGGGAGGGGACAATGAGCAGTTCTTC | CSVDGTVGLAGGDNEQFF
NA | TRBJ1-2 | TRBV6-5 | NA | TGTGCCAGCACCGCGGGAGGACAGCCTATTCGCTACACCTTC | CASTAGGQPIRYTF